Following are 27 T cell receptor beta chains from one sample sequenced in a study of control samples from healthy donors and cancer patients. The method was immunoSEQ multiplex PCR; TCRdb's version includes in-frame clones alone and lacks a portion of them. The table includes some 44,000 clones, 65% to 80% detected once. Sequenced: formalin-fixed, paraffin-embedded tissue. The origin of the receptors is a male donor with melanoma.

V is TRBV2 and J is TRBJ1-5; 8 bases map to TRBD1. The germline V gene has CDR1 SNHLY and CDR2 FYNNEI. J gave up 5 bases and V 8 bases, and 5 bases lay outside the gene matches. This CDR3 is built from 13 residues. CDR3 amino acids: CASGRGRDQPQHF. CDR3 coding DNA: TGTGCCAGCGGCAGGGGGCGAGATCAGCCCCAGCATTTT.

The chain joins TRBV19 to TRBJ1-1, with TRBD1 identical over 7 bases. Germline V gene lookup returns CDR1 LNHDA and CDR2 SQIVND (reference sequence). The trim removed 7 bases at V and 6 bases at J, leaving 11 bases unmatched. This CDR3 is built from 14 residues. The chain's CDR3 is CASNSQGEVAEAFF. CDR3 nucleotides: TGTGCCAGTAACTCTCAGGGGGAGGTCGCTGAAGCTTTCTTT.

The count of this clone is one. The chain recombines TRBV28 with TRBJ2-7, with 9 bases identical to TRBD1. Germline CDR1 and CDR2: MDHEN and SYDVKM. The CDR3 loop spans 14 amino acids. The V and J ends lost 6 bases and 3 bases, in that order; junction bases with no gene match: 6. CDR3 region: CASSPGQGLYEQYF. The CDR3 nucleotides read TGTGCCAGCAGCCCGGGACAGGGACTCTACGAGCAGTACTTC.

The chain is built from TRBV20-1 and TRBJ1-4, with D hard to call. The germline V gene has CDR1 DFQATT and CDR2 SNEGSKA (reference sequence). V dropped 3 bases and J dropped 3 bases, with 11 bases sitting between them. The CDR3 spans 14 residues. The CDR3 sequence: CSASPPYANEKLFF. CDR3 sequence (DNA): TGCAGTGCTAGTCCCCCCTACGCTAATGAAAAACTGTTTTTT.

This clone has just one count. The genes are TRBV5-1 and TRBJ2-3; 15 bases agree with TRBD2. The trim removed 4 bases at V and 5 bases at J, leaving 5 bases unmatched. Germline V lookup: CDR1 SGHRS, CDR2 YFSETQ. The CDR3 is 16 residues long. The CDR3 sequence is CASSDGLAGGKDTQYF. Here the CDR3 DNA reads TGCGCCAGCAGCGACGGACTAGCGGGAGGGAAAGATACGCAGTATTTT.

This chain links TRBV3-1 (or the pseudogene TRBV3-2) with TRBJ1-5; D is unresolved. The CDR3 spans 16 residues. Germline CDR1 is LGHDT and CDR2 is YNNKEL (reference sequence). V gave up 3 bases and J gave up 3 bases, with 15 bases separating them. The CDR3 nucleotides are TGTGCCAGCAGCCACGGGCCTGAGCGGAACAATCAGCCCCAGCATTTT. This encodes CASSHGPERNNQPQHF.

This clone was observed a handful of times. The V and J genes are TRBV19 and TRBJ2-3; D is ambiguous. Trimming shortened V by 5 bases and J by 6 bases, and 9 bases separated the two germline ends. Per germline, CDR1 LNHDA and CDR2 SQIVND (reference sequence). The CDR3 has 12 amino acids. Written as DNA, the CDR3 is TGTGCCAGTAGTTCGGACCTCGATACGCAGTATTTT. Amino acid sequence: CASSSDLDTQYF. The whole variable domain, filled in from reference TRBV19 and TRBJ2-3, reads DGGITQSPKYLFRKEGQNVTLSCEQNLNHDAMYWYRQDPGQGLRLIYYSQIVNDFQKGDIAEGYSVSREKKESFPLTVTSAQKNPTAFYLCASSSDLDTQYFGPGTRLTVL.

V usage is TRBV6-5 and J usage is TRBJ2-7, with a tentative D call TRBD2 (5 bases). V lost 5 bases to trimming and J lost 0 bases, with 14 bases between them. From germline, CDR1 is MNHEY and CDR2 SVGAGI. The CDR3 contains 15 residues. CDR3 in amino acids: CASSRVVLASYEQYF. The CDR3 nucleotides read TGTGCCAGCAGTCGGGTAGTTCTAGCCTCCTACGAGCAGTACTTC.

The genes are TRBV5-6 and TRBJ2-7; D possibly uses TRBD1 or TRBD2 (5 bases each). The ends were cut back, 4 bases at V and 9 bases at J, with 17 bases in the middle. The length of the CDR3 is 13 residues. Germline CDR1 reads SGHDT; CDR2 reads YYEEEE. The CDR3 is CASSPRDGVGQYF. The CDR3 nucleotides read TGTGCCAGCAGCCCCCGGGACGGCGTAGGGCAGTACTTC.

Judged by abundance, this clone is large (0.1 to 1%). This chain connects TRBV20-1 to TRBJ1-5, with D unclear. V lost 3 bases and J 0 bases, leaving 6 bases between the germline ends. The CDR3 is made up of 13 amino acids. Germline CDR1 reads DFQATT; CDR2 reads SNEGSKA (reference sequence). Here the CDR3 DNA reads TGCAGTGCTAGTAAGGGTAGCAATCAGCCCCAGCATTTT. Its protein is CSASKGSNQPQHF.

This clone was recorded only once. This chain's CDR3 is CAIRRDRGLEQYF. The CDR3 DNA reads as TGTGCCATCCGCCGGGACAGGGGGCTCGAGCAGTACTTC. V gene TRBV15 combines with J gene TRBJ2-7, with 12 bases aligning to TRBD1. V gave up 10 bases and J gave up 6 bases; unmatched junction bases: 7. CDR1 and CDR2 (germline): LNHNV, YYDKDF (reference sequence). There are 13 residues in the CDR3.

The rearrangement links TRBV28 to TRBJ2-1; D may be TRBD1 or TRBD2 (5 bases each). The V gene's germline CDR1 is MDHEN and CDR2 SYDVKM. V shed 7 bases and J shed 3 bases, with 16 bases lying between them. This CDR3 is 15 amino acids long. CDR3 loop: CASKLRGEYYNEQFF. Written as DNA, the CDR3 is TGTGCCAGCAAGCTGCGAGGGGAGTACTACAATGAGCAGTTCTTC.

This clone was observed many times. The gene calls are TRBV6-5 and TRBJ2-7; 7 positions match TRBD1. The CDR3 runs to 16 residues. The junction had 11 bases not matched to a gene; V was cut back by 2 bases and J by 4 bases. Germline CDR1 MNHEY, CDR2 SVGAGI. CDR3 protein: CASSYKGAPRAYEQYF. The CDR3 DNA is TGTGCCAGCAGTTACAAGGGGGCGCCTAGGGCTTACGAGCAGTACTTC.

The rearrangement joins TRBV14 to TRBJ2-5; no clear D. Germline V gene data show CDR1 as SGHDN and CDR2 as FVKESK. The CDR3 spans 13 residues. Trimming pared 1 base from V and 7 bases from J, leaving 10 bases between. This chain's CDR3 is CASSQALFGTQYF. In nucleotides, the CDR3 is TGTGCCAGCAGCCAAGCTCTGTTCGGGACCCAGTACTTC.

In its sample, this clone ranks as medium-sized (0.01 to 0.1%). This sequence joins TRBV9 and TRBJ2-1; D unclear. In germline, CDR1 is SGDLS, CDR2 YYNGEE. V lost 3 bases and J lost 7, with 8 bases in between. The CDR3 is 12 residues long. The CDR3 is CASSGASNEQFF. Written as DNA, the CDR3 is TGTGCCAGCAGCGGGGCAAGTAATGAGCAGTTCTTC.

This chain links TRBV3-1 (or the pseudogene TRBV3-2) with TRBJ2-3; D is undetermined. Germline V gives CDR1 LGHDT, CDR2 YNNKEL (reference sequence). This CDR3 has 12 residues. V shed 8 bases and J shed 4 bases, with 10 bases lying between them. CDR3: CASSLTPDTQYF. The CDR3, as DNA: TGTGCCAGCTCACTTACCCCAGATACGCAGTATTTT.

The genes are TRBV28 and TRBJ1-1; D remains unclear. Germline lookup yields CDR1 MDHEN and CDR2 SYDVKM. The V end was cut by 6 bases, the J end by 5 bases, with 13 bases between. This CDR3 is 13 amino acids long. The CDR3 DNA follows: TGTGCCAGCAGATGGGTGAGGAATACTGAAGCTTTCTTT. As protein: CASRWVRNTEAFF.

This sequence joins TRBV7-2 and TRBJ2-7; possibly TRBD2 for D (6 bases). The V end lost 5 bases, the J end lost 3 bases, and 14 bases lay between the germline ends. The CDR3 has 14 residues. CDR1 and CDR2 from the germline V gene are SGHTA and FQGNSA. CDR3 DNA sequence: TGTGCCAGCAGCCCGCCGGGACTCTACTACGAGCAGTACTTC. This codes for CASSPPGLYYEQYF.

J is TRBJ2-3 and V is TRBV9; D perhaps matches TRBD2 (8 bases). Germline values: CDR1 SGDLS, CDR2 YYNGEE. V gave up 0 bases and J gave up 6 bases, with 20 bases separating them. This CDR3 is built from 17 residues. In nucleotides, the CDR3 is TGTGCCAGCAGCGTAGTCCCACTAGCGGCAGGGGGTGATACGCAGTATTTT. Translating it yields CASSVVPLAAGGDTQYF.

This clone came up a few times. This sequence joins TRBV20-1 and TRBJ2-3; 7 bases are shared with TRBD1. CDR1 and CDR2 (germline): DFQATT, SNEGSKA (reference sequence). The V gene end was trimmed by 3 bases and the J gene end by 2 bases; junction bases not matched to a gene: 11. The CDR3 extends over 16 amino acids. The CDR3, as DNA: TGCAGTGCTAGTAGTCGAACGGACAGGCACACAGATACGCAGTATTTT. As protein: CSASSRTDRHTDTQYF.

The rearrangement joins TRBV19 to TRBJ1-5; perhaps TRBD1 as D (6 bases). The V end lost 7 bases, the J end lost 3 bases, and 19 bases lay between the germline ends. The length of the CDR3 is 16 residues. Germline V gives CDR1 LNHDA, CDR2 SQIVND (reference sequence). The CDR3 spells CASTRFFEGVNQPQHF. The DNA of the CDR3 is TGTGCCAGTACGCGGTTTTTTGAGGGGGTCAATCAGCCCCAGCATTTT.

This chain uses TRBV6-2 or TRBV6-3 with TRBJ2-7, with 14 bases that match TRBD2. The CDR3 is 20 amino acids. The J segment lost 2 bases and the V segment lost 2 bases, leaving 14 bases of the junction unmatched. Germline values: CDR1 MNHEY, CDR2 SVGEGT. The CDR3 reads CASSYLKRGKTSGRAYEQYF. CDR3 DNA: TGTGCCAGCAGTTACCTGAAACGGGGCAAGACTAGCGGGAGGGCCTACGAGCAGTACTTC.

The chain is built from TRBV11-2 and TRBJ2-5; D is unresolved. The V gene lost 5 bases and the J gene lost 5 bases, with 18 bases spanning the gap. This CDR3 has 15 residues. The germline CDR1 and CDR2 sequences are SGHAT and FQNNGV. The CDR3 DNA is TGTGCCAGCAGCCCCCTACCCGGTCTAATGGAGACCCAGTACTTC. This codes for CASSPLPGLMETQYF.

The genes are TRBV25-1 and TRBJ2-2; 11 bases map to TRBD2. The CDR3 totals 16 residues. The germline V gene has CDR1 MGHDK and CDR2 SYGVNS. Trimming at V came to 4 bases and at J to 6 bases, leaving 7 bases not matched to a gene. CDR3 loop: CASSAAGTSGAGELFF. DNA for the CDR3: TGTGCCAGCAGTGCTGCCGGGACTAGCGGAGCCGGGGAGCTGTTTTTT.

CDR3 residues: CASSMAGENTEAFF. CDR3 DNA sequence: TGTGCCAGCAGCATGGCCGGCGAGAACACTGAAGCTTTCTTT. The chain recombines TRBV14 with TRBJ1-1; D remains ambiguous. V lost 5 bases and J lost 1, with 11 bases in between. Germline V gives CDR1 SGHDN, CDR2 FVKESK. The CDR3 has 14 residues.

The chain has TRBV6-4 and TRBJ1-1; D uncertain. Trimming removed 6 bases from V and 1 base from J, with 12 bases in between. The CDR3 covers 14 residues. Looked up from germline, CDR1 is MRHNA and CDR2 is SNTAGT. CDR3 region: CASRDTDTNTEAFF. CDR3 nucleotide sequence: TGTGCCAGCAGGGATACAGACACGAACACTGAAGCTTTCTTT.

The CDR3 DNA follows: TGTGCCAGCAGCCGACTGCAGAGGGACGAGCAGTACTTC. Its protein product is CASSRLQRDEQYF. The rearrangement joins TRBV7-2 to TRBJ2-7; a possible D gene is TRBD2 (5 bases). This CDR3 contains 13 residues. Trimming left V 5 bases short and J 5 bases short, with 13 bases between. Germline V gives CDR1 SGHTA, CDR2 FQGNSA.